This T cell receptor beta chain is from a study of Graves' ophthalmopathy and Graves' hyperthyroidism. V was trimmed by 5 bases and J by 5 bases, leaving 15 bases between them. Germline values: CDR1 MNHEY, CDR2 SVGAGI. This CDR3 has 14 residues. Amplified TCR beta CDR3 regions were obtained using RNA transcripts as template. First-round RT-PCR relied on HTBI primers, and a second-round multiplex PCR came next. TCRdb re-called the multiplex PCR reads through MiXCR, storing one row per CDR3 protein. Found here are about 590,000 distinct CDR3 sequences, roughly 39% of them singletons; the top ten hold 3.5% to 5%.

The origin of this receptor is an adult man with Graves' hyperthyroidism. Sequences were obtained from peripheral blood or thyroid tissue (not recorded which). The chain joins TRBV6-5 to TRBJ2-5, with D unclear. The CDR3 DNA reads as TGTGCCAGCAGTGAAGCGTGGCGTGGGGAGACCCAGTACTTC. Residues: CASSEAWRGETQYF.